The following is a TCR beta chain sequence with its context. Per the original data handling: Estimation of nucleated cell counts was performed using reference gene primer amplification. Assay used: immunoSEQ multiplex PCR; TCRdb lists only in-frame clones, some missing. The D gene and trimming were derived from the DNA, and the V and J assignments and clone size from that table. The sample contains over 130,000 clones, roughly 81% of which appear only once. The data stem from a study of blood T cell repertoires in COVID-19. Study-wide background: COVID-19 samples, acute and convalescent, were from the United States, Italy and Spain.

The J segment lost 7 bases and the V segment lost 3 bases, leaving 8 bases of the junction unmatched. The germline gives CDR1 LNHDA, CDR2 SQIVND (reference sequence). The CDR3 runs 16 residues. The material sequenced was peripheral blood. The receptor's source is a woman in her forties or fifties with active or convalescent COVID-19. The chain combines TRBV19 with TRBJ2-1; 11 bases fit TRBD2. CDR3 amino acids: CASSMPTSGGWNEQFF. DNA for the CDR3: TGTGCCAGTAGTATGCCAACTAGCGGGGGATGGAATGAGCAGTTCTTC.